This T cell receptor (beta chain) was identified in a study of T cell changes during pregnancy in multiple sclerosis. CDR3 length: 14 amino acids. Using immunoSEQ multiplex PCR, the repertoire was profiled, and TCRdb retains in-frame clones only, with some absent. The table lists about 50,000 clones, around 94% of them singletons. This specimen was CD4+ T cells from peripheral blood mononuclear cells, taken in the third trimester of pregnancy. The receptor was derived from a female donor with multiple sclerosis, enrolled in a pregnancy study. The chain links TRBV21-1 to TRBJ2-5; the table assigns TRBD1, which was not confirmed against the DNA. TRBV21-1 is flagged as a pseudogene. CDR3 coding DNA: TGTGCCAGCCTCCTAGACAGGGTCCAAGAGACCCAGTACTTC. This gives the protein CASLLDRVQETQYF.